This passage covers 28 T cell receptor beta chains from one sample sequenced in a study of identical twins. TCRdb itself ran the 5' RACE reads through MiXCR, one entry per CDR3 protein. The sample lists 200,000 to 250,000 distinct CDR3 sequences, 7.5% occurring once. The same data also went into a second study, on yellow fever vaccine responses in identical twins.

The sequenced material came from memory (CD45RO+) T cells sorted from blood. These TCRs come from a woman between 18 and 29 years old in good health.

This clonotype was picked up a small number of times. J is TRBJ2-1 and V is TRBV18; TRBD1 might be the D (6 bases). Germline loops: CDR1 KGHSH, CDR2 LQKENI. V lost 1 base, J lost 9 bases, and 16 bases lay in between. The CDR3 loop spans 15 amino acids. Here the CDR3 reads CASSPQGTSRREQFF. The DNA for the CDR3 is TGTGCCAGCTCACCACAGGGGACATCCCGCCGTGAGCAGTTCTTC. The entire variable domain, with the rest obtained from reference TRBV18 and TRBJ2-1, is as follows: NAGVMQNPRHLVRRRGQEARLRCSPMKGHSHVYWYRQLPEEGLKFMVYLQKENIIDESGMPKERFSAEFPKEGPSILRIQQVVRGDSAAYFCASSPQGTSRREQFFGPGTRLTVL.

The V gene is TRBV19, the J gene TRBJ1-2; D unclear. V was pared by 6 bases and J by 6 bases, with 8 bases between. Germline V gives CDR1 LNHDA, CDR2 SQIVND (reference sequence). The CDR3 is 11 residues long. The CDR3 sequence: CASRVTDGYTF. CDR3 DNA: TGTGCCAGTAGGGTGACGGATGGCTACACCTTC.

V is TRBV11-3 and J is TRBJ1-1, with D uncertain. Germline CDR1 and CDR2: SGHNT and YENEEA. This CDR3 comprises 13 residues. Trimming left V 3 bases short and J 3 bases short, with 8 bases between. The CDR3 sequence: CASSFSQYTEAFF. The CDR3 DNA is TGTGCCAGCAGCTTTTCCCAATACACTGAAGCTTTCTTT.

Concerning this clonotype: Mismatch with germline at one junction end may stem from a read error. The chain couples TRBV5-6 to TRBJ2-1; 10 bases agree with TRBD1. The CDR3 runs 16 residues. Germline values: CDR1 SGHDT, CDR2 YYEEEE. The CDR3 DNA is TGTGCCAGCAGCTTATTAGGGACAGGGGCTTACAATGAGCTGTTCTTC. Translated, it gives CASSLLGTGAYNELFF.

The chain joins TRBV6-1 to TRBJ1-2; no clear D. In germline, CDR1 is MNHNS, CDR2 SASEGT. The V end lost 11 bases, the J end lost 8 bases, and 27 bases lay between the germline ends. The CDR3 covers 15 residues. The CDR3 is CAARTQLEAGGGYTF. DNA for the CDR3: TGTGCCGCACGGACCCAATTGGAGGCAGGAGGGGGCTACACCTTC.

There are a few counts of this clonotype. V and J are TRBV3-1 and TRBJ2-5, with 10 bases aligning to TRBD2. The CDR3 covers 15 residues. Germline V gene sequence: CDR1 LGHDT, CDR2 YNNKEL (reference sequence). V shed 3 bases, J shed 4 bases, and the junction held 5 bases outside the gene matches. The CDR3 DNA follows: TGTGCCAGCAGCCACTCAGCGGGAGGGGGAGAGACCCAGTACTTC. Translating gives CASSHSAGGGETQYF.

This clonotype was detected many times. CDR3 coding DNA: TGTGCCAGCAGCTTAGTTCCAGTATACAATGAGCAGTTCTTC. This codes for CASSLVPVYNEQFF. The chain uses TRBV7-2 and TRBJ2-1; D unresolved. V shed 1 base and J shed 4 bases, with 8 bases lying between them. This CDR3 is 14 amino acids long. Germline CDR1 reads SGHTA; CDR2 reads FQGNSA.

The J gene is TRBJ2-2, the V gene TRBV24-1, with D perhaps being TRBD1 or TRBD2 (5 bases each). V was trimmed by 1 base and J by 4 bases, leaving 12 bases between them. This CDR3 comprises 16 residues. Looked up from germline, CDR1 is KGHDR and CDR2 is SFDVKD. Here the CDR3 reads CATSDFTPGTTGELFF. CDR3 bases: TGTGCCACCAGTGATTTTACCCCGGGGACCACCGGGGAGCTGTTTTTT.

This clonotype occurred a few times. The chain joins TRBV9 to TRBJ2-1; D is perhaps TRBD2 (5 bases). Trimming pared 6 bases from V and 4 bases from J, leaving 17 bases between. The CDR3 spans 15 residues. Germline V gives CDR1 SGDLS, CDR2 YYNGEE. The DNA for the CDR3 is TGTGCCAGCACCCGGGCGGGTGCTGAATACAATGAGCAGTTCTTC. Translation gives CASTRAGAEYNEQFF.

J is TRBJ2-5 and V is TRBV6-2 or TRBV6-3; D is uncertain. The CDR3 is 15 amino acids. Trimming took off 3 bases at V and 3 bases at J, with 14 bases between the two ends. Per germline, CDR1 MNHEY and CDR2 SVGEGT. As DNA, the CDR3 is TGTGCCAGCAGTTATCTATCTTACGATGAAGAGACCCAGTACTTC. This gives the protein CASSYLSYDEETQYF.

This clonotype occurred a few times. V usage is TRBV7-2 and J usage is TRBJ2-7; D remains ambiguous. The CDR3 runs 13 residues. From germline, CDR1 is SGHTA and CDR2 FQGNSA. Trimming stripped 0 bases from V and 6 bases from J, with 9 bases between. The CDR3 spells CASSLAGQGEQYF. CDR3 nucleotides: TGTGCCAGCAGCTTAGCCGGTCAAGGCGAGCAGTACTTC.

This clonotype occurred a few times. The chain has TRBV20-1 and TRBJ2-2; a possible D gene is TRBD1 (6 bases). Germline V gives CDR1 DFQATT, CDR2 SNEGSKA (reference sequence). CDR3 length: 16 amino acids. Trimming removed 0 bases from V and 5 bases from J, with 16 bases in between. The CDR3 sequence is CSARDPTGDRTGELFF. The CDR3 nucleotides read TGCAGTGCTAGAGACCCGACAGGCGATCGAACCGGGGAGCTGTTTTTT.

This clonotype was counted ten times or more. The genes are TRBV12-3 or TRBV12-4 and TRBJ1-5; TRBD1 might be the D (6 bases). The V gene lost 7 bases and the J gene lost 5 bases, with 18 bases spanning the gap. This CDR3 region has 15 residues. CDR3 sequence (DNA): TGTGCCAGCACTTTCTCCGACAGGAAGGATCAGCCCCAGCATTTT. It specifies CASTFSDRKDQPQHF.

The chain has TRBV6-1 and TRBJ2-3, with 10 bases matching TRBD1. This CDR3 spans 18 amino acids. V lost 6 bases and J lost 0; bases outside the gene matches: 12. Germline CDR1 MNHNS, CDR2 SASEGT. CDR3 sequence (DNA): TGTGCCAGCAGGCTAGGACAGGGGGAGGGGGCTAGCACAGATACGCAGTATTTT. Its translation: CASRLGQGEGASTDTQYF.

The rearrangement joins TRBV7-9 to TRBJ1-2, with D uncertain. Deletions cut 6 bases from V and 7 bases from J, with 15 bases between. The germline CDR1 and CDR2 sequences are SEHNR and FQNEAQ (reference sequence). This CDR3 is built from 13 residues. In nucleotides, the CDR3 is TGTGCCAGCAGTTCAAGCGCCCTGGGTGGCTACACCTTC. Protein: CASSSSALGGYTF.

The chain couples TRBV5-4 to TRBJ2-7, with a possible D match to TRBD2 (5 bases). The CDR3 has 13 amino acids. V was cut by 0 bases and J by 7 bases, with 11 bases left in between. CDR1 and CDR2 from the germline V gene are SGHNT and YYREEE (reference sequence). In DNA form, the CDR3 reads TGTGCCAGCAGCTTGGCGCCGGGGAAAGAGCAGTACTTC. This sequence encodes CASSLAPGKEQYF.

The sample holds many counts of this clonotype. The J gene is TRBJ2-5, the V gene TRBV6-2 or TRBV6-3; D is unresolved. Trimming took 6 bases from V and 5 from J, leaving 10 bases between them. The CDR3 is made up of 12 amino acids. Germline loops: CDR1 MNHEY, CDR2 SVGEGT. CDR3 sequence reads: CASSRSFETQYF. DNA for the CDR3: TGTGCCAGCAGCCGGAGTTTCGAGACCCAGTACTTC.

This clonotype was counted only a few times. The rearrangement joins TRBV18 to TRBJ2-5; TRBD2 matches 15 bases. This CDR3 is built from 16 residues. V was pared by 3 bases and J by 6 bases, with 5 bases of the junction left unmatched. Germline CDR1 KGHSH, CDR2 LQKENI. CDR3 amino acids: CASSPKGLAGGQTQYF. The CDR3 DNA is TGTGCCAGCTCACCGAAAGGACTAGCGGGAGGGCAGACCCAGTACTTC. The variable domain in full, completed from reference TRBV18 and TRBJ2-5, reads NAGVMQNPRHLVRRRGQEARLRCSPMKGHSHVYWYRQLPEEGLKFMVYLQKENIIDESGMPKERFSAEFPKEGPSILRIQQVVRGDSAAYFCASSPKGLAGGQTQYFGPGTRLLVL.

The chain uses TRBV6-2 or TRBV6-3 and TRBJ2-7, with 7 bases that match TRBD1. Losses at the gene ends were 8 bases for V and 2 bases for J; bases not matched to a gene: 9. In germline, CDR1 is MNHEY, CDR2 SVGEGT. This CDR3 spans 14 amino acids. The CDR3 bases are TGTGCCAGCGCAACCGACAGGGTCGCCTACGAGCAGTACTTC. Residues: CASATDRVAYEQYF.

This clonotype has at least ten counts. The CDR3 loop is CASSPFPPSNQPQHF. CDR3 bases: TGTGCCAGCAGCCCTTTCCCCCCCAGCAATCAGCCCCAGCATTTT. The gene calls are TRBV6-1 and TRBJ1-5, with no clear D. The germline gives CDR1 MNHNS, CDR2 SASEGT. V was trimmed by 6 bases and J by 1 base, leaving 13 bases between them. The CDR3 has 15 amino acids.

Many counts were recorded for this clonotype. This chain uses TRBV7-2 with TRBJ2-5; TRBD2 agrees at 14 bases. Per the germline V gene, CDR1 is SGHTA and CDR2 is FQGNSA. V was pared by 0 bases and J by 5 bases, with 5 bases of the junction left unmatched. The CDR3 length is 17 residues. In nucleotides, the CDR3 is TGTGCCAGCAGCTTAGCCATGAGGACTAGCGGGAGGGAGACCCAGTACTTC. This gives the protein CASSLAMRTSGRETQYF.

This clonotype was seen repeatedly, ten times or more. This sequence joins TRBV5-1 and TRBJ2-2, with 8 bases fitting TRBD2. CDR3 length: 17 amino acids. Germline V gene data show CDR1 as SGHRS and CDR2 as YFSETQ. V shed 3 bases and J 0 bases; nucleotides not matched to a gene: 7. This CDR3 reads CASSSSSGSANTGELFF. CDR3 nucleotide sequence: TGCGCCAGCAGCTCCTCCAGCGGGAGCGCGAACACCGGGGAGCTGTTTTTT.

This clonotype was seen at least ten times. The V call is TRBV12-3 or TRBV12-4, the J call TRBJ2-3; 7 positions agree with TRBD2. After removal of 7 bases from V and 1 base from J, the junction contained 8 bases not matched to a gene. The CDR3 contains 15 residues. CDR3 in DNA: TGTGCCAGCACAATTAGCGGGTCCCGCACAGATACGCAGTATTTT. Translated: CASTISGSRTDTQYF.

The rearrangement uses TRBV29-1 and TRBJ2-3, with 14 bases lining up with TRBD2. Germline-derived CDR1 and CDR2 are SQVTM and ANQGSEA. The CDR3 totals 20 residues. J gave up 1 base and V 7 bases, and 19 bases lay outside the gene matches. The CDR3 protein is CSAMTGTSGSRGWGTDTQYF. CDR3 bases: TGCAGCGCGATGACCGGGACTAGCGGGAGTCGGGGTTGGGGCACAGATACGCAGTATTTT.

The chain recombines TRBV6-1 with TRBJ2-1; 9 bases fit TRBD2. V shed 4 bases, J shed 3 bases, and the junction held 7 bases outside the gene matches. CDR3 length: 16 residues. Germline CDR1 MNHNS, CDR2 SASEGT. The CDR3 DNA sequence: TGTGCCAGCAGTGTTAGCGGGAGCCTGAGCTACAATGAGCAGTTCTTC. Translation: CASSVSGSLSYNEQFF.

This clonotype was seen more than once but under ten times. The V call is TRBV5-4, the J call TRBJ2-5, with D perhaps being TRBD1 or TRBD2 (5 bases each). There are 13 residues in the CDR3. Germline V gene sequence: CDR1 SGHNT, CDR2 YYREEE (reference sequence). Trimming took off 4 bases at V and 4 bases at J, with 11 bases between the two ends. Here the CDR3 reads CASSLNGGETQYF. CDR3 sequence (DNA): TGTGCCAGCAGCCTAAATGGGGGAGAGACCCAGTACTTC. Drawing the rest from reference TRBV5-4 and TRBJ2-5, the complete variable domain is ETGVTQSPTHLIKTRGQQVTLRCSSQSGHNTVSWYQQALGQGPQFIFQYYREEENGRGNFPPRFSGLQFPNYSSELNVNALELDDSALYLCASSLNGGETQYFGPGTRLLVL.

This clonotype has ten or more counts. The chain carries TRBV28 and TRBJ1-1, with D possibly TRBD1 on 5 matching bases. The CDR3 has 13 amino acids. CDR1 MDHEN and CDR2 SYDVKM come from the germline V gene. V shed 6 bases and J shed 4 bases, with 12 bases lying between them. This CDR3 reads CASRLRGSTEAFF. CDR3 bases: TGTGCCAGCAGACTTAGGGGAAGCACTGAAGCTTTCTTT. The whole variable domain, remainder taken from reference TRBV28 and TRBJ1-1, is DVKVTQSSRYLVKRTGEKVFLECVQDMDHENMFWYRQDPGLGLRLIYFSYDVKMKEKGDIPEGYSVSREKKERFSLILESASTNQTSMYLCASRLRGSTEAFFGQGTRLTVV.

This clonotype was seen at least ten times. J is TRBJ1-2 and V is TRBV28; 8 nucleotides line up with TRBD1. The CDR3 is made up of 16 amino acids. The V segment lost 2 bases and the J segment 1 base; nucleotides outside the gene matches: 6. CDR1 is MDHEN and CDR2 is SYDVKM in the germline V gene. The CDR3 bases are TGTGCCAGCAGTTTACATGGACAGGGCCTTAACTATGGCTACACCTTC. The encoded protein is CASSLHGQGLNYGYTF.